This T cell receptor (beta chain) was retrieved from a study of cytomegalovirus exposure and HLA in healthy donors. On the study more broadly: About 83 million unique TCRs from HLA-typed donors made up an early data release. Regarding the study as a whole: The Asian-associated ancestry cluster reportedly had fewer N-insertions than the roughly 700-donor mean in a later analysis. The records held CMV serostatus as the only immune exposure information. It was in a later analysis that TCR association rates were seen to vary by HLA locus, highest for DRB1 and lowest for HLA-C.

Of note for this clone: Its specificity is not known.

CDR1 and CDR2 (germline): SQVTM, ANQGSEA. This CDR3 is 13 amino acids long. The V and J ends lost 6 bases and 0 bases respectively, with 9 bases between them. The study ran its PCR with 60 Vbeta and 13 Jbeta primers. TCRdb keeps only in-frame clones here, not all; method: immunoSEQ multiplex PCR. In the table there are 60,000 to 75,000 clones, around 70% of which are singletons. Sequencing input: PBMCs. V usage is TRBV29-1 and J usage is TRBJ2-1; a possible D gene is TRBD2 (5 bases). The TCR comes from a woman aged 30 to 39 in good health and CMV-seropositive. CDR3 in DNA: TGCAGCGTACTTCGGGACTCCTACAATGAGCAGTTCTTC. It specifies CSVLRDSYNEQFF.